Below are 10 T cell receptor beta chains sequenced from a single sample in a study of Graves' ophthalmopathy and Graves' hyperthyroidism. RNA served as the template for amplifying TCR beta CDR3 regions. Following a first-round RT-PCR that used HTBI primers, a second-round multiplex PCR was carried out. TCRdb redid the calling of the multiplex PCR reads with MiXCR, one entry per CDR3 protein. The table has over a million distinct CDR3 sequences, 35% to 45% seen once. The source material was peripheral blood or thyroid tissue (not recorded which). The source is an adult man with Graves' hyperthyroidism.

This clonotype was detected many times. The chain is built from TRBV19 and TRBJ1-5; 7 positions match TRBD1. V lost 6 bases to trimming and J lost 5 bases; unmatched junction nucleotides: 10. Germline CDR1 and CDR2: LNHDA and SQIVND (reference sequence). This CDR3 is 15 amino acids long. The CDR3 bases are TGTGCCAGTAGCACCGGGACAGAAACTTATCAGCCCCAGCATTTT. This encodes CASSTGTETYQPQHF.

For this clonotype: Because it lacks the conserved phenylalanine or tryptophan at the end, this CDR3 is likely a read error. This chain joins TRBV5-6 and TRBJ2-5; TRBD2 might be the D (6 bases). CDR1 and CDR2 (germline): SGHDT, YYEEEE. The CDR3 runs 13 residues. V lost 4 bases, J lost 5 bases, and 12 bases lay in between. In nucleotides, the CDR3 is TGTGCCAGCAGCCTGGGGGGTGCGGAGACCCAGTACCTC. Its translation: CASSLGGAETQYL.

This clonotype was observed a single time. This sequence joins TRBV7-9 and TRBJ2-1, with D tentatively TRBD2 (6 bases). Looked up from germline, CDR1 is SEHNR and CDR2 is FQNEAQ (reference sequence). V dropped 0 bases and J dropped 7 bases, with 10 bases sitting between them. The CDR3 extends over 14 amino acids. Here the CDR3 reads CASSLAWGRNEQFF. The CDR3, as DNA: TGTGCCAGCAGCTTAGCCTGGGGGAGGAATGAGCAGTTCTTC.

In the case of this clonotype: This may be a read error: a much more frequent sequence differs by one nucleotide. The chain joins TRBV25-1 to TRBJ2-7; D is undetermined. Between the trimmed V and J ends, which lost 6 bases and 5 bases, there was a span of 14 bases. Germline-derived CDR1 and CDR2 are MGHDK and SYGVNS. The CDR3 spans 13 residues. The CDR3 DNA reads TGTGCCAGCAGCAGAAGGCTTCCGGACGAGCAGTACTTC. This gives the protein CASSRRLPDEQYF.

This clonotype was observed at least ten times. V is TRBV7-6 and J is TRBJ1-6; D not certain. This CDR3 has 16 amino acids. Germline assignment: CDR1 SGHVS and CDR2 FNYEAQ. V dropped 5 bases and J dropped 0 bases, with 11 bases sitting between them. The CDR3 DNA follows: TGTGCCAGCAGCGACCGGCGGAGCTCCTATAATTCACCCCTCCACTTT. Protein sequence: CASSDRRSSYNSPLHF.

The chain employs TRBV29-1 and TRBJ1-5; 8 bases map to TRBD1. The CDR3 contains 18 residues. The trim removed 4 bases at V and 6 bases at J, leaving 20 bases unmatched. Germline loops: CDR1 SQVTM, CDR2 ANQGSEA. The CDR3 DNA follows: TGCAGCGTTGGCCACAGCCCCGGGACAGGTCCGATGGTTCAGCCCCAGCATTTT. Its protein is CSVGHSPGTGPMVQPQHF.

This clonotype was picked up many times. The rearrangement links TRBV4-2 to TRBJ2-7, with 11 bases matching TRBD1. Germline CDR1 reads LGHNA; CDR2 reads YNFKEQ. The CDR3 covers 14 residues. Trimming at V came to 3 bases and at J to 6 bases, leaving 4 bases not matched to a gene. The CDR3 loop is CASSHSDRGREQYF. Written as DNA, the CDR3 is TGTGCCAGCAGCCACTCGGACAGGGGGCGCGAGCAGTACTTC.

CDR3 sequence (DNA): TGCAGTGCTAGAGATGTTTTTGGCGGGAACTACGAGCAGTACTTC. Its protein product is CSARDVFGGNYEQYF. V is TRBV20-1 and J is TRBJ2-7; possibly TRBD2 for D (6 bases). Trimming stripped 0 bases from V and 3 bases from J, with 15 bases between. Germline lookup yields CDR1 DFQATT and CDR2 SNEGSKA (reference sequence). The CDR3 has 15 amino acids.

This clonotype appeared a few times. The rearrangement links TRBV7-2 to TRBJ2-7; D gene uncertain. Germline V lookup: CDR1 SGHTA, CDR2 FQGNSA. The length of the CDR3 is 13 residues. V lost 11 bases and J 2 bases, leaving 16 bases between the germline ends. CDR3 DNA sequence: TGTGCCTGGAGTCCGGTGGGTACCTACGAGCAGTACTTC. It yields the protein CAWSPVGTYEQYF.

Only a few counts were recorded for this clonotype. At one end, the junction sequence differs from germline, possibly due to a read error. V usage is TRBV6-4 and J usage is TRBJ2-2; no clear D gene. Germline values: CDR1 MRHNA, CDR2 SNTAGT. The CDR3 is made up of 13 amino acids. CDR3 DNA sequence: TGTGCCAGCAGGAACAAGAACACTGGGGAGCTGTTTTTT. It codes for CASRNKNTGELFF.